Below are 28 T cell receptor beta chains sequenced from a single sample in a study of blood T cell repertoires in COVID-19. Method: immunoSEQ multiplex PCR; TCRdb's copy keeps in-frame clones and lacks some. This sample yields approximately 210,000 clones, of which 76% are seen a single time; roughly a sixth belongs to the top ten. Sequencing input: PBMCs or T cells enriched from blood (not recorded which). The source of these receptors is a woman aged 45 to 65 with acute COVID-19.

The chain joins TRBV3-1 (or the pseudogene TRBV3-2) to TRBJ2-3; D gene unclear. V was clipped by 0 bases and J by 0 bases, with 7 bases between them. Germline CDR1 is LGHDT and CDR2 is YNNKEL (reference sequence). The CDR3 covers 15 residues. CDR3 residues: CASSQDFLSTDTQYF. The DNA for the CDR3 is TGTGCCAGCAGCCAAGACTTCCTGAGCACAGATACGCAGTATTTT.

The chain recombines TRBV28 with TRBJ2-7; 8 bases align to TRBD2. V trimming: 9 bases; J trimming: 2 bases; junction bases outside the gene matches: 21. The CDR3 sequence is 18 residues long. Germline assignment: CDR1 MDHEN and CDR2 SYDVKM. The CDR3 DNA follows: TGTGCCAGTCCGAGAAGCGGGGGTTTGTCTAGGCTTCCCTACGAGCAGTACGTC. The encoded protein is CASPRSGGLSRLPYEQYV.

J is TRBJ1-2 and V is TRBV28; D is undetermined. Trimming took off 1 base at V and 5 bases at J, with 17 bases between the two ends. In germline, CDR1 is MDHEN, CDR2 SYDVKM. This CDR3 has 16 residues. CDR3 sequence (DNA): TGTGCCAGCAGTTTATTTAGCGGCCCCTTAGAGTATGGCTACACCTTC. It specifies CASSLFSGPLEYGYTF.

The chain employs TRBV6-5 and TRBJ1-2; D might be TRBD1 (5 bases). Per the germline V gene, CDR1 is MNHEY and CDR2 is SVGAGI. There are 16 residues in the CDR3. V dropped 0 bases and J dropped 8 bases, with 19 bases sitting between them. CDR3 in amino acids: CASSYSMYGRAIGYTF. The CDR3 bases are TGTGCCAGCAGTTACTCGATGTATGGCAGGGCAATCGGCTACACCTTC.

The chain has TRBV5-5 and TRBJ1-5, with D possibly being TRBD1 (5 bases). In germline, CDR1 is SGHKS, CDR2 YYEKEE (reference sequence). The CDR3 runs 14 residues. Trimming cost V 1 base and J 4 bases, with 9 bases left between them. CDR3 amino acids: CASSLWQGNQPQHF. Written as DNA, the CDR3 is TGTGCCAGCAGCTTGTGGCAGGGAAATCAGCCCCAGCATTTT.

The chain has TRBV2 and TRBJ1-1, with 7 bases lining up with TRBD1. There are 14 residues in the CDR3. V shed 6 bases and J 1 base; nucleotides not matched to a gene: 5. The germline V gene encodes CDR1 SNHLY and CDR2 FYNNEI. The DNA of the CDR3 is TGTGCCAGCAGATTACAGGGGAGGAACACTGAAGCTTTCTTT. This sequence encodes CASRLQGRNTEAFF.

The CDR3 coding sequence is TGTGCCAGCAGCTTAAACGGACAGCAGAATGAAAAACTGTTTTTT. It yields the protein CASSLNGQQNEKLFF. J is TRBJ1-4 and V is TRBV11-2, with D possibly being TRBD1 (6 bases). V dropped 2 bases and J dropped 5 bases, with 12 bases sitting between them. Germline V gives CDR1 SGHAT, CDR2 FQNNGV. The CDR3 covers 15 residues.

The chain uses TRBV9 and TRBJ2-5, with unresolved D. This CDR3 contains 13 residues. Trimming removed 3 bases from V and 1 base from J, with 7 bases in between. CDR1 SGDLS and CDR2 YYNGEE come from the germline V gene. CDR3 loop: CASSGWAQETQYF. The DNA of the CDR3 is TGTGCCAGCAGCGGGTGGGCCCAAGAGACCCAGTACTTC.

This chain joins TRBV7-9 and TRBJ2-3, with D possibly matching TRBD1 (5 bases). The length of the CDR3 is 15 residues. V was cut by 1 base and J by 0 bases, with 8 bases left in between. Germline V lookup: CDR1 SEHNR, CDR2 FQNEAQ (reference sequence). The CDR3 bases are TGTGCCAGCAGCTTAGGCCAGGGCAGCACAGATACGCAGTATTTT. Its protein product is CASSLGQGSTDTQYF.

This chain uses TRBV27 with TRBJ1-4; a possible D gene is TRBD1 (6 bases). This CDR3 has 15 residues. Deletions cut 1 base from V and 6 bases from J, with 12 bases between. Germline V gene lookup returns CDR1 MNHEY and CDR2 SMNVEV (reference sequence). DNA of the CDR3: TGTGCCAGCAGTTTATGGGGGCTACAGGATGAAAAACTGTTTTTT. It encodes CASSLWGLQDEKLFF.

DNA of the CDR3: TGTGCCTGGAGTGTTAACAGAAACTATGGCTACACCTTC. Translation gives CAWSVNRNYGYTF. The genes are TRBV30 and TRBJ1-2; no reliable D call. The CDR3 has 13 amino acids. CDR1 is GTSNPN, CDR2 SVGIG, per germline (reference sequence). Trimming stripped 0 bases from V and 2 bases from J, with 7 bases between.

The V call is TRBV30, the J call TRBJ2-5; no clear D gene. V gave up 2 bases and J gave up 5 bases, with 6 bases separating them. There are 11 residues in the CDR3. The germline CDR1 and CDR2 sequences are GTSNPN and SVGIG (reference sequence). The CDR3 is CAWSPRETQYF. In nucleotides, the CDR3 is TGTGCCTGGAGTCCGAGGGAGACCCAGTACTTC.

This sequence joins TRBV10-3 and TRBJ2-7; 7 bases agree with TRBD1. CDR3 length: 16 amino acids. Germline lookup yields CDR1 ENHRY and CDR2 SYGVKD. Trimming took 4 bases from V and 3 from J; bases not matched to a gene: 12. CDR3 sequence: CAISASWTGRDYEQYV. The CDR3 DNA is TGTGCCATCAGTGCGTCCTGGACAGGACGCGACTACGAGCAGTACGTC.

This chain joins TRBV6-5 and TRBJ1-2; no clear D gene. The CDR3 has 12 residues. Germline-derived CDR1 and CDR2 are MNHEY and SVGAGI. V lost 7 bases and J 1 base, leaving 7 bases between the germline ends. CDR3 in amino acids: CASMRLNYGYTF. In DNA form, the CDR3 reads TGTGCCAGCATGCGGCTTAACTATGGCTACACCTTC.

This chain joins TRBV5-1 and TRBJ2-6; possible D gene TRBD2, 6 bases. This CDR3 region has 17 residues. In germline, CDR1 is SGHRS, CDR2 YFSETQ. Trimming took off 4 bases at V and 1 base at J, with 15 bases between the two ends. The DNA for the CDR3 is TGCGCCAGCAGCGGCCGGGACTCTGGTTCTGGGGCCAACGTCCTGACTTTC. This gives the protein CASSGRDSGSGANVLTF.

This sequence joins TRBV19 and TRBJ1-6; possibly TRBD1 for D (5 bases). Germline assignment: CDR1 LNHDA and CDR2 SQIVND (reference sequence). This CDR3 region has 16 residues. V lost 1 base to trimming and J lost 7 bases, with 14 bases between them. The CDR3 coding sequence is TGTGCCAGTAGTATAGGTAGGGGCGCGGTGAATTCACCCCTCCACTTT. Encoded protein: CASSIGRGAVNSPLHF.

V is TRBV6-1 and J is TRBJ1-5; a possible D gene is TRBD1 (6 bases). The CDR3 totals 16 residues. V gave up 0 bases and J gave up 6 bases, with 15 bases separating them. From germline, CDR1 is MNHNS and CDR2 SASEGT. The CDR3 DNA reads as TGTGCCAGCAGTGAAGCCCGGGTCACAGGGCCTCAGCCCCAGCATTTT. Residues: CASSEARVTGPQPQHF.

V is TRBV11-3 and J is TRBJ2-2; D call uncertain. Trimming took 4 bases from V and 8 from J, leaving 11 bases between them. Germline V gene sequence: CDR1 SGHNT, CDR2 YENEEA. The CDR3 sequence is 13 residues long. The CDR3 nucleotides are TGTGCCAGCAGCTCCCGACTGGCGGGGGAGCTGTTTTTT. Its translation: CASSSRLAGELFF. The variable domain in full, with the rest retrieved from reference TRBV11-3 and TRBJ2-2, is EAGVVQSPRYKIIEKKQPVAFWCNPISGHNTLYWYLQNLGQGPELLIRYENEEAVDDSQLPKDRFSAERLKGVDSTLKIQPAELGDSAVYLCASSSRLAGELFFGEGSRLTVL.

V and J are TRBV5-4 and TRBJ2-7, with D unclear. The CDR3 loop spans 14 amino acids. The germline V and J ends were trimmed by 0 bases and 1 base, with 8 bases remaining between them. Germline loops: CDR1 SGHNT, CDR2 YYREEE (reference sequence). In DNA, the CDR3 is TGTGCCAGCAGCTTGGACACCAGATCCTACGAGCAGTACGTC. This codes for CASSLDTRSYEQYV.

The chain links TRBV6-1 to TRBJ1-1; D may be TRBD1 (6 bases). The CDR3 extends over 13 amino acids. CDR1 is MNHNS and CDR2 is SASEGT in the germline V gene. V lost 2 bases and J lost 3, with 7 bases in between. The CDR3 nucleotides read TGTGCCAGCAGTGAACAGGGGTACACTGAAGCTTTCTTT. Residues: CASSEQGYTEAFF.

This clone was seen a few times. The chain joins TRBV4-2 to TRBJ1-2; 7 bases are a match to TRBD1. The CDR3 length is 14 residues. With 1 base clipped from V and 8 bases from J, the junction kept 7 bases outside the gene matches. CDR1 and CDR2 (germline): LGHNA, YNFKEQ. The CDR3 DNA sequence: TGTGCCAGCAGCCAAGGAGGAGCAGGGGGAGGCTACACCTTC. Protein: CASSQGGAGGGYTF.

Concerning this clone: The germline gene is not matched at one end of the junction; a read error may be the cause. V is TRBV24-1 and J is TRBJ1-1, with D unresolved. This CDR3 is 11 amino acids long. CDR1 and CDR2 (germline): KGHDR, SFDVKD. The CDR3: CATSDDTEAFF. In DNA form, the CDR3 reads TGTGCCACCAGTGATGACACCGAAGCTTTCTTT.

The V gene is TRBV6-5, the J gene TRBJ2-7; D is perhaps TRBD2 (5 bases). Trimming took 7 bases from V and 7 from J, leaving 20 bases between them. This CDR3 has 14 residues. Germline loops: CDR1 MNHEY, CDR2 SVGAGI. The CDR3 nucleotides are TGTGCCAGCAAGAGATCGGGCACCCGGGGAGAGCAGTACGTC. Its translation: CASKRSGTRGEQYV.

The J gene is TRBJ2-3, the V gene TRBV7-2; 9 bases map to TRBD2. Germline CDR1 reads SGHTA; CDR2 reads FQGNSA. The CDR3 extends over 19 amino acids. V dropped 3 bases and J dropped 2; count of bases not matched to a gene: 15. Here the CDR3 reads CASSLRGGTPGLYTDTQYF. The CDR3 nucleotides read TGTGCCAGCAGCTTGCGGGGGGGAACCCCAGGTCTCTACACAGATACGCAGTATTTT.

CDR3 sequence reads: CASSLFHYEQYV. In DNA, the CDR3 is TGTGCCAGCAGCTTGTTTCACTACGAGCAGTACGTC. This chain links TRBV5-8 with TRBJ2-7; D is uncertain. The germline CDR1 and CDR2 sequences are SGHTS and YDEGEE. CDR3 size: 12 residues. Between the trimmed V and J ends, which lost 1 base and 3 bases, there was a span of 5 bases.

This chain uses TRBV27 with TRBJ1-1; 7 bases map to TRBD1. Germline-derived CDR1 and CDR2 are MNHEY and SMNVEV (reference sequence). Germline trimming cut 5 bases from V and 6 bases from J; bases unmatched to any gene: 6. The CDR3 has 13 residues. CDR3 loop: CASSPWTGAEAFF. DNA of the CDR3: TGTGCCAGCAGTCCGTGGACAGGAGCTGAAGCTTTCTTT.

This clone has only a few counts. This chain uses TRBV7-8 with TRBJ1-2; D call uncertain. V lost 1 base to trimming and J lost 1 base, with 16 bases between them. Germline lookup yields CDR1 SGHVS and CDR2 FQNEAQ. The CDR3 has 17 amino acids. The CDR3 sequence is CASSLVWRPTINYGYTF. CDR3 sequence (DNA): TGTGCCAGCAGCTTAGTGTGGCGGCCTACAATTAACTATGGCTACACCTTC.

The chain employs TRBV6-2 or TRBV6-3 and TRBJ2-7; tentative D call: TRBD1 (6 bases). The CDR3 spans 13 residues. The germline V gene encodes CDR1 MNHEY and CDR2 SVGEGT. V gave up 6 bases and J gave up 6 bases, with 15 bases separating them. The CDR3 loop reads CASSRMTGSEQYV. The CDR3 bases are TGTGCCAGCAGCCGAATGACAGGTAGCGAGCAGTACGTC.